Listed here are 28 T cell receptor beta chains from one sample, sequenced in a study of T cells in Graves' hyperthyroidism and ophthalmopathy. RNA transcripts served as the template for amplifying TCR beta CDR3 regions. During a first-round RT-PCR of the TCR CDR3, the HTBI primer set was used. TCRdb re-analysed the multiplex PCR reads in MiXCR, keeping a single row per CDR3 protein. The top ten hold around 17% of the sample, which has about 530,000 distinct CDR3 sequences, 15% to 20% seen once. Material: blood. The receptors originated from a woman aged 18-29 years with Graves' ophthalmopathy.

This clonotype has a count of ten or more. The chain employs TRBV7-8 and TRBJ1-2; D not certain. Trimming took 5 bases from V and 4 from J, leaving 11 bases between them. The germline V gene encodes CDR1 SGHVS and CDR2 FQNEAQ. This CDR3 region has 13 residues. The CDR3 coding sequence is TGTGCCAGCAGCCCCGGTCCCCTCTATGGCTACACCTTC. Its protein product is CASSPGPLYGYTF.

This clonotype has only a few counts. The V call is TRBV27, the J call TRBJ2-5; 7 bases match TRBD1. The CDR3 spans 16 residues. CDR1 is MNHEY, CDR2 SMNVEV, per germline (reference sequence). V shed 5 bases and J 1 base; nucleotides not matched to a gene: 10. In DNA form, the CDR3 reads TGTGCCAGCAGTCTTGACAGGGCAGCCCCCCAAGAGACCCAGTACTTC. This sequence encodes CASSLDRAAPQETQYF.

This clonotype was counted many times. V gene TRBV7-3 combines with J gene TRBJ2-1, with 13 nucleotides matching TRBD2. Germline V CDR1 and CDR2: SGHTA, FQGTGA. Unmatched junction bases numbered 12, after V lost 5 bases and J lost 8 bases. This CDR3 has 17 residues. CDR3 in DNA: TGTGCCAGCAGCCCCCTCGGGGGTGGACTAGCGGGAGATGAGCAGTTCTTC. The encoded protein is CASSPLGGGLAGDEQFF.

This clonotype was detected many times. The chain combines TRBV2 with TRBJ2-7; TRBD2 agrees at 7 bases. Germline CDR1 reads SNHLY; CDR2 reads FYNNEI. The junction had 19 bases not matched to a gene; V was cut back by 9 bases and J by 2 bases. The CDR3 loop spans 17 amino acids. The CDR3 nucleotides read TGTGCCAGTATCTCTCCAGCGGGGAGGGGTGACCCCTACGAGCAGTACTTC. It is translated as CASISPAGRGDPYEQYF.

The chain is built from TRBV9 and TRBJ2-1; D remains unclear. CDR1 and CDR2 from the germline V gene are SGDLS and YYNGEE. The germline V and J ends were trimmed by 2 bases and 6 bases, with 12 bases remaining between them. The CDR3 runs 14 residues. CDR3: CASSVLFNINEQFF. The CDR3 region has the DNA TGTGCCAGCAGCGTTTTATTTAATATCAATGAGCAGTTCTTC.

This clonotype was recorded once. The chain couples TRBV7-9 to TRBJ2-7, with D possibly being TRBD2 (6 bases). The V end was cut by 5 bases, the J end by 0 bases, with 14 bases between. This CDR3 spans 15 amino acids. Per the germline V gene, CDR1 is SEHNR and CDR2 is FQNEAQ (reference sequence). The CDR3 protein is CASSRQTGLSYEQYF. CDR3 nucleotide sequence: TGTGCCAGCAGCCGGCAAACGGGACTCTCCTACGAGCAGTACTTC.

This clonotype appeared many times. The rearrangement uses TRBV7-3 and TRBJ2-3; 7 bases align to TRBD2. Germline assignment: CDR1 SGHTA and CDR2 FQGTGA. The CDR3 consists of 16 residues. The ends lost 5 bases at V and 1 base at J; junction bases unmatched: 9. For the CDR3, the DNA is TGTGCCAGCAGCCCCGTAGGGCTAGCGGGCACAGATACGCAGTATTTT. This sequence encodes CASSPVGLAGTDTQYF.

This clonotype has just a few counts. The V gene is TRBV6-1, the J gene TRBJ2-7; D might be TRBD2 (5 bases). Germline V gene data show CDR1 as MNHNS and CDR2 as SASEGT. V lost 8 bases and J lost 3, with 26 bases in between. The CDR3 loop spans 17 amino acids. The CDR3: CASSSGERRNSFYEQYF. CDR3 sequence (DNA): TGTGCCAGCTCTTCTGGGGAGAGACGTAACAGTTTCTACGAGCAGTACTTC.

This clonotype has only a few counts. The V call is TRBV20-1, the J call TRBJ1-1; the match to TRBD1 covers 9 bases. J lost 3 bases, V lost 5 bases, and 7 bases had no gene match. The CDR3 contains 14 residues. Germline values: CDR1 DFQATT, CDR2 SNEGSKA (reference sequence). CDR3 DNA sequence: TGCAGTGCTCGACGGGACAGGGTACACACTGAAGCTTTCTTT. Translation gives CSARRDRVHTEAFF.

This clonotype was counted many times. V usage is TRBV7-9 and J usage is TRBJ1-1; 7 nucleotides line up with TRBD1. V lost 5 bases and J lost 8; bases outside the gene matches: 8. The CDR3 loop spans 13 amino acids. CDR1 is SEHNR, CDR2 FQNEAQ, per germline (reference sequence). The DNA of the CDR3 is TGTGCCAGCAGCGCAGGGGCACAGGGGGAAGCTTTCTTT. This encodes CASSAGAQGEAFF. The full variable domain, with the rest looked up from reference TRBV7-9 and TRBJ1-1, is DTGVSQNPRHKITKRGQNVTFRCDPISEHNRLYWYRQTLGQGPEFLTYFQNEAQLEKSRLLSDRFSAERPKGSFSTLEIQRTEQGDSAMYLCASSAGAQGEAFFGQGTRLTVV.

The chain has TRBV25-1 and TRBJ1-3, with 7 positions matching TRBD1. The CDR3 runs to 13 residues. Germline CDR1 reads MGHDK; CDR2 reads SYGVNS. The V segment lost 7 bases and the J segment 2 bases; nucleotides outside the gene matches: 2. CDR3 residues: CASIDRAGNTIYF. Here the CDR3 DNA reads TGTGCCAGCATCGACAGGGCTGGAAACACCATATATTTT.

The chain couples TRBV7-9 to TRBJ2-7, with D unclear. Germline V CDR1 and CDR2: SEHNR, FQNEAQ (reference sequence). The CDR3 has 14 amino acids. V was shortened by 5 bases and J by 1 base, with 12 bases between the two germline ends. The CDR3 nucleotides are TGTGCCAGCAGCCAACCTCATATTTCCTACGAGCAGTACTTC. It encodes CASSQPHISYEQYF. The variable domain in full, completed from reference TRBV7-9 and TRBJ2-7, reads DTGVSQNPRHKITKRGQNVTFRCDPISEHNRLYWYRQTLGQGPEFLTYFQNEAQLEKSRLLSDRFSAERPKGSFSTLEIQRTEQGDSAMYLCASSQPHISYEQYFGPGTRLTVT.

V gene TRBV5-5 combines with J gene TRBJ2-5; 7 positions agree with TRBD1. Germline CDR1 and CDR2: SGHKS and YYEKEE (reference sequence). Trimming at V came to 4 bases and at J to 4 bases, leaving 4 bases not matched to a gene. The CDR3 is 13 amino acids. CDR3 in DNA: TGTGCCAGCAGCGGGGGACAGATAGAGACCCAGTACTTC. Amino acids: CASSGGQIETQYF.

There are a few counts of this clonotype. J is TRBJ2-7 and V is TRBV12-3 or TRBV12-4; D gene ambiguous. The CDR3 is 14 residues long. Trimming stripped 1 base from V and 2 bases from J, with 9 bases between. CDR3 DNA sequence: TGTGCCAGCAGTTTAGGTTTCGGAACCTACGAGCAGTACTTC. Protein sequence: CASSLGFGTYEQYF.

The gene calls are TRBV30 and TRBJ1-6, with no clear D. CDR1 is GTSNPN, CDR2 SVGIG, per germline (reference sequence). This CDR3 has 14 amino acids. V was trimmed by 2 bases and J by 8 bases, leaving 13 bases between them. CDR3 sequence (DNA): TGTGCCTGGAGTTTCCCCGGGGAGGATTCACCCCTCCACTTT. Protein product: CAWSFPGEDSPLHF. The full variable domain, completed using reference TRBV30 and TRBJ1-6, is SQTIHQWPATLVQPVGSPLSLECTVEGTSNPNLYWYRQAAGRGLQLLFYSVGIGQISSEVPQNLSASRPQDRQFILSSKKLLLSDSGFYLCAWSFPGEDSPLHFGNGTRLTVT.

This clonotype was counted between two and nine times. Since the CDR3 does not end with the conserved phenylalanine or tryptophan, this likely comes from a read error. V is TRBV27 and J is TRBJ2-3; the D is unclear. This CDR3 has 12 residues. V was trimmed by 5 bases and J by 2 bases, leaving 5 bases between them. Looked up from germline, CDR1 is MNHEY and CDR2 is SMNVEV (reference sequence). The CDR3 bases are TGTGCCAGCAGTCCTCACACAGATACGCAGTATCTT. Protein sequence: CASSPHTDTQYL.

This clonotype showed up many times. This chain uses TRBV5-1 with TRBJ2-7; D may match TRBD1 or TRBD2 (6 bases each). The CDR3 length is 17 residues. Germline V gene lookup returns CDR1 SGHRS and CDR2 YFSETQ. V lost 4 bases and J 0 bases, leaving 20 bases between the germline ends. CDR3 in DNA: TGCGCCAGCAGCATGAGGACAGCCGCGGGACTCTCCTACGAGCAGTACTTC. Translated: CASSMRTAAGLSYEQYF.

This clonotype was seen ten or more times. The chain carries TRBV10-3 and TRBJ1-2, with D uncertain. Between the trimmed V and J ends, which lost 4 bases and 2 bases, there was a span of 8 bases. The CDR3 runs 13 residues. The germline V gene encodes CDR1 ENHRY and CDR2 SYGVKD. CDR3 in amino acids: CAISGPRNYGYTF. CDR3 sequence (DNA): TGTGCCATCAGTGGGCCTCGGAACTATGGCTACACCTTC.

This clonotype was observed at least ten times. The V and J genes are TRBV28 and TRBJ2-5, with D possibly TRBD1 on 5 matching bases. The V and J ends lost 3 bases and 1 base respectively, with 12 bases between them. CDR1 is MDHEN, CDR2 SYDVKM, per germline. This CDR3 is built from 15 residues. This CDR3 is CASSFRTRVQETQYF. CDR3 bases: TGTGCCAGCAGTTTCAGGACCAGGGTCCAAGAGACCCAGTACTTC.

In this sample, this clonotype turned up a few times. The chain combines TRBV5-8 with TRBJ2-5; 7 bases line up with TRBD2. The V gene end was trimmed by 1 base and the J gene end by 4 bases; junction bases not matched to a gene: 7. CDR1 is SGHTS and CDR2 is YDEGEE in the germline V gene. There are 15 residues in the CDR3. As DNA, the CDR3 is TGTGCCAGCAGCTTGAATACGGTAGCGGGAGAGACCCAGTACTTC. Translating gives CASSLNTVAGETQYF.

The J gene is TRBJ2-7, the V gene TRBV7-3; 9 nucleotides align to TRBD1. The CDR3 totals 14 residues. Germline CDR1 SGHTA, CDR2 FQGTGA. V gave up 4 bases and J gave up 3 bases; unmatched junction bases: 4. DNA of the CDR3: TGTGCCAGCAGCTCCGACAGGGGGGTCTACGAGCAGTACTTC. Its translation is CASSSDRGVYEQYF.

This clonotype occurred many times. This chain uses TRBV5-1 with TRBJ2-1; the match to TRBD2 covers 8 bases. J lost 8 bases, V lost 1 base, and 8 bases had no gene match. This CDR3 region has 15 residues. Germline CDR1 reads SGHRS; CDR2 reads YFSETQ. CDR3 sequence reads: CASSLTAGRGDEQFF. In nucleotides, the CDR3 is TGCGCCAGCAGCTTGACAGCGGGGCGGGGGGATGAGCAGTTCTTC.

This clonotype has a handful of counts. The rearrangement joins TRBV20-1 to TRBJ1-6; 8 bases are a match to TRBD1. CDR1 is DFQATT and CDR2 is SNEGSKA in the germline V gene (reference sequence). Germline trimming cut 6 bases from V and 0 bases from J; bases unmatched to any gene: 7. This CDR3 contains 16 residues. The CDR3: CSAIQGEASYNSPLHF. In DNA, the CDR3 is TGCAGTGCCATACAGGGGGAAGCCTCCTATAATTCACCCCTCCACTTT.

This clonotype was counted many times. The rearrangement links TRBV28 to TRBJ2-1; the D gene is possibly TRBD1 (6 bases). CDR3 length: 15 residues. Germline lookup yields CDR1 MDHEN and CDR2 SYDVKM. Trimming removed 4 bases at V and 3 bases at J, with 13 bases between. The CDR3 DNA is TGTGCCAGCAGTTCCGCCCCGGGACACTACAATGAGCAGTTCTTC. Translated: CASSSAPGHYNEQFF. The full variable domain, its missing parts supplied by reference TRBV28 and TRBJ2-1, is DVKVTQSSRYLVKRTGEKVFLECVQDMDHENMFWYRQDPGLGLRLIYFSYDVKMKEKGDIPEGYSVSREKKERFSLILESASTNQTSMYLCASSSAPGHYNEQFFGPGTRLTVL.

CDR3 region: CSAREPQTNYGYTF. DNA for the CDR3: TGCAGTGCTAGAGAGCCTCAGACTAACTATGGCTACACCTTC. The V gene is TRBV20-1, the J gene TRBJ1-2, with D unclear. V gave up 0 bases and J gave up 0 bases, with 8 bases separating them. The germline gives CDR1 DFQATT, CDR2 SNEGSKA (reference sequence). This CDR3 is built from 14 residues.

There are many counts of this clonotype. The V gene is TRBV10-2, the J gene TRBJ1-1; D possibly corresponds to TRBD1 (5 bases). CDR1 WSHSY and CDR2 SAAADI come from the germline V gene. Trimming pared 11 bases from V and 0 bases from J, leaving 19 bases between. The CDR3 totals 15 residues. As DNA, the CDR3 is TGCGCCGGGTCTTCAGGGCGAGGGGTGAACACTGAAGCTTTCTTT. It encodes CAGSSGRGVNTEAFF.

Only a few counts were recorded for this clonotype. V gene TRBV7-9 combines with J gene TRBJ2-7, with 11 bases that match TRBD2. V lost 0 bases, J lost 8 bases, and 6 bases stayed unmatched. The CDR3 length is 15 residues. Germline V gene sequence: CDR1 SEHNR, CDR2 FQNEAQ (reference sequence). CDR3 DNA sequence: TGTGCCAGCAGCTTAGCCTTAGCGGGAGGGCCAAAGCAGTACTTC. Its protein product is CASSLALAGGPKQYF. Filled out from reference TRBV7-9 and TRBJ2-7, the complete variable domain reads DTGVSQNPRHKITKRGQNVTFRCDPISEHNRLYWYRQTLGQGPEFLTYFQNEAQLEKSRLLSDRFSAERPKGSFSTLEIQRTEQGDSAMYLCASSLALAGGPKQYFGPGTRLTVT.

The chain has TRBV29-1 and TRBJ1-2; D possibly corresponds to TRBD1 (6 bases). CDR1 is SQVTM, CDR2 ANQGSEA, per germline. V lost 0 bases and J lost 8, with 13 bases in between. The CDR3 runs to 13 residues. This CDR3 is CSVEDWAGEGYTF. In nucleotides, the CDR3 is TGCAGCGTTGAAGATTGGGCAGGGGAAGGCTACACCTTC.